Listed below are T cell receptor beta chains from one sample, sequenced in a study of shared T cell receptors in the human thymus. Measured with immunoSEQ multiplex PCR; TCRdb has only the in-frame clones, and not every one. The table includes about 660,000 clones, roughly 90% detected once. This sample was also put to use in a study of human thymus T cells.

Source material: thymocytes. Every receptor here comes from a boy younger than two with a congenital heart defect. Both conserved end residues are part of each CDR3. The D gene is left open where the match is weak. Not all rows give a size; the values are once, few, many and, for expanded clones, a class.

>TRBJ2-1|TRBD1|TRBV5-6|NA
CASSVGQGDEQFF
TGTGCCAGCAGCGTCGGACAGGGTGATGAGCAGTTCTTC
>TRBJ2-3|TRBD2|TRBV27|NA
CASSNNIVGTSGKTDTQYF
TGTGCCAGCAGTAATAACATTGTGGGGACTAGCGGGAAGACAGATACGCAGTATTTT
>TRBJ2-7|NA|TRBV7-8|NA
CASSLEGWGYYEQYF
TGTGCCAGCAGCTTAGAGGGGTGGGGCTACTACGAGCAGTACTTC
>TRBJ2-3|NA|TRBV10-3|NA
CAISESPGAGTDTQYF
TGTGCCATCAGTGAGTCGCCTGGGGCAGGCACAGATACGCAGTATTTT
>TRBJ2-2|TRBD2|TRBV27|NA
CASSSLAGEGTGELFF
TGTGCCAGCAGTTCCCTAGCGGGAGAGGGCACCGGGGAGCTGTTTTTT
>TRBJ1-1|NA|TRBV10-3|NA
CAISPGFPDTEAFF
TGTGCCATCAGTCCGGGTTTCCCGGACACTGAAGCTTTCTTT
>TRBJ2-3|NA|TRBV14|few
CASSQDEDSDTQYF
TGTGCCAGCAGCCAAGATGAAGACTCGGATACGCAGTATTTT
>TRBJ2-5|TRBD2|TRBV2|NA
CASSEGLAGGAQETQYF
TGTGCCAGCAGTGAAGGACTAGCGGGGGGGGCCCAAGAGACCCAGTACTTC
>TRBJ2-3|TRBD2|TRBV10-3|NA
CAISESARELEDTQYF
TGTGCCATCAGTGAGTCGGCGCGGGAGCTGGAAGATACGCAGTATTTT
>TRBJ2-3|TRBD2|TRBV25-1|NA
CATRRTSGSTDTQYF
TGTGCCACCCGCCGGACTAGCGGGAGTACAGATACGCAGTATTTT
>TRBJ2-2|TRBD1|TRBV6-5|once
CASSSRTGLNTGELFF
TGTGCCAGCAGTTCAAGGACAGGGTTGAACACCGGGGAGCTGTTTTTT
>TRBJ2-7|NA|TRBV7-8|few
CASGRLSYEQYF
TGTGCCAGCGGCCGACTCTCCTACGAGCAGTACTTC
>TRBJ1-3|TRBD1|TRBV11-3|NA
CASSPQQGGNTIYF
TGTGCCAGCAGCCCGCAACAGGGGGGAAACACCATATATTTT
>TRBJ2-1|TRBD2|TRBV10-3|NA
CAISDPSGRGNEQFF
TGTGCCATCAGTGATCCTAGCGGGAGGGGGAATGAGCAGTTCTTC
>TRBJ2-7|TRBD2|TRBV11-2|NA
CASSKGLAGEGLYF
TGTGCCAGCAGCAAGGGACTAGCGGGAGAGGGCCTGTACTTC
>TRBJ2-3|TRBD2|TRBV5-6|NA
CASSLKLGTSGATDTQYF
TGTGCCAGCAGCTTGAAATTGGGGACTAGCGGGGCCACAGATACGCAGTATTTT
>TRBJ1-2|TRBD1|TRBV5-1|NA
CASSLGQVLPYGYTF
TGCGCCAGCAGCCTGGGACAGGTCCTCCCTTATGGCTACACCTTC
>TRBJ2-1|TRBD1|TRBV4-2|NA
CASSGSTGGRSGSSYNEQFF
TGTGCCAGCAGCGGGTCGACAGGGGGCCGAAGCGGATCCTCCTACAATGAGCAGTTCTTC
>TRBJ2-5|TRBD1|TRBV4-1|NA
CASSQAGDRGRETQYF
TGCGCCAGCAGCCAAGCGGGGGACAGGGGGCGAGAGACCCAGTACTTC
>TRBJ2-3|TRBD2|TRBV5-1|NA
CASSAEDSEPRTSGGEDSDTQYF
TGCGCCAGCAGCGCCGAGGACAGTGAGCCAAGGACTAGCGGGGGTGAGGACTCAGATACGCAGTATTTT
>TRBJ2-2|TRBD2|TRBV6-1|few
CASSESSGSTGELFF
TGTGCCAGCAGTGAAAGTAGCGGGAGTACCGGGGAGCTGTTTTTT
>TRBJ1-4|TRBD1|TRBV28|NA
CASKTPGGPNEKLFF
TGTGCCAGCAAGACCCCAGGGGGCCCTAATGAAAAACTGTTTTTT